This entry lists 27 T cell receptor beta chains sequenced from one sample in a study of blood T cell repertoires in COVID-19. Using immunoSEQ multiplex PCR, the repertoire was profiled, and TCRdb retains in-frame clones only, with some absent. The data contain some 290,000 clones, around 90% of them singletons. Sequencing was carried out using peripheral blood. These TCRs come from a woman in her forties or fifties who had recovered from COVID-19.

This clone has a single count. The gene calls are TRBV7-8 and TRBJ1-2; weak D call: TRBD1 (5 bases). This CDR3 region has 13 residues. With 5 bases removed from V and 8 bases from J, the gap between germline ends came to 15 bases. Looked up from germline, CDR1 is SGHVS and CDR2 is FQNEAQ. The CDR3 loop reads CASSPGRGNGYTF. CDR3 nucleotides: TGTGCCAGCAGCCCTGGGCGGGGGAACGGCTACACCTTC.

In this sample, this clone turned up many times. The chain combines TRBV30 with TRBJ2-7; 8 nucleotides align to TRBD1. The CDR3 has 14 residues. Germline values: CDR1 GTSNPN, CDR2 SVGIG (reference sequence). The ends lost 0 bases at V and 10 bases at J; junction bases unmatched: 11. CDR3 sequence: CAWSVQDRVDFQYF. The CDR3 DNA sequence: TGTGCCTGGAGTGTTCAGGACAGGGTTGACTTCCAGTACTTC. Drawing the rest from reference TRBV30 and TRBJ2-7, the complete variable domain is SQTIHQWPATLVQPVGSPLSLECTVEGTSNPNLYWYRQAAGRGLQLLFYSVGIGQISSEVPQNLSASRPQDRQFILSSKKLLLSDSGFYLCAWSVQDRVDFQYFGPGTRLTVT.

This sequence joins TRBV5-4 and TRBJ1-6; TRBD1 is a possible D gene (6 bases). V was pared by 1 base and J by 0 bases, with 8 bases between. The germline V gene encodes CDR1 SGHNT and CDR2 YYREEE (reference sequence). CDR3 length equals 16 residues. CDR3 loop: CASSLQGSSYNSPLHF. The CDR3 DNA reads TGTGCCAGCAGCTTGCAGGGGAGCTCCTATAATTCACCCCTCCACTTT.

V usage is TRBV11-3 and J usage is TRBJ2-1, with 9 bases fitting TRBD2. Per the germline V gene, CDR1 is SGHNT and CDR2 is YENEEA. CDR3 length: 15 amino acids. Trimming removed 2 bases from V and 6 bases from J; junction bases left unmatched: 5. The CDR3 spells CASSLPPSGINEQFF. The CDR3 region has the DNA TGTGCCAGCAGCTTACCCCCTAGCGGGATCAATGAGCAGTTCTTC.

CDR3 residues: CASSQGNRGTYEQYF. CDR3 nucleotide sequence: TGCGCCAGCAGCCAAGGGAACAGGGGGACCTACGAGCAGTACTTC. The V and J genes are TRBV4-3 and TRBJ2-7, with TRBD1 matching over 8 bases. The V segment lost 1 base and the J segment 2 bases; nucleotides outside the gene matches: 4. The CDR3 spans 15 residues. Germline lookup yields CDR1 LGHNA and CDR2 YSLEER.

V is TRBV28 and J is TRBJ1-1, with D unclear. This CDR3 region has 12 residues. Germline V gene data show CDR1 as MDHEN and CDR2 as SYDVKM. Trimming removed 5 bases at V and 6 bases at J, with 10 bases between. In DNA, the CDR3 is TGTGCCAGCAGTCGACTCGTTGCTGAAGCTTTCTTT. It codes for CASSRLVAEAFF. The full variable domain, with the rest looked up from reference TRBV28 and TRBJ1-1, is DVKVTQSSRYLVKRTGEKVFLECVQDMDHENMFWYRQDPGLGLRLIYFSYDVKMKEKGDIPEGYSVSREKKERFSLILESASTNQTSMYLCASSRLVAEAFFGQGTRLTVV.

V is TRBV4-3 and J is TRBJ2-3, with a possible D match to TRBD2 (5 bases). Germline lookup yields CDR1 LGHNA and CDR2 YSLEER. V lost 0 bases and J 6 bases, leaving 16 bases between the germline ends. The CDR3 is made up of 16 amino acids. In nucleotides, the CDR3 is TGCGCCAGCAGCCAAGAATCGGGCCTAGCCGCGGATACGCAGTATTTT. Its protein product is CASSQESGLAADTQYF.

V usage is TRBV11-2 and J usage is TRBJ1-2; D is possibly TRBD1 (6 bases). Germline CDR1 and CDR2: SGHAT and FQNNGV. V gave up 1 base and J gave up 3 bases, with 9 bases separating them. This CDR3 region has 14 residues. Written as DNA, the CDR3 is TGTGCCAGCAGCTTAGGGGCAGGGGACTATGGCTACACCTTC. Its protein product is CASSLGAGDYGYTF.

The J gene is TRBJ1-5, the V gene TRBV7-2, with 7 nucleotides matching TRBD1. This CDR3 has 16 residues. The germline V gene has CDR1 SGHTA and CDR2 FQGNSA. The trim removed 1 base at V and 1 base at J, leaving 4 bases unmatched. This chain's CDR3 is CASSLGGGLSNQPQHF. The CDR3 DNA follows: TGTGCCAGCAGCTTAGGAGGGGGCTTGAGCAATCAGCCCCAGCATTTT.

CDR3 in DNA: TGTGCCAGCAGGGGGACAGTAGCTAACTATGGCTACACCTTC. It yields the protein CASRGTVANYGYTF. The chain links TRBV27 to TRBJ1-2, with TRBD1 matching 7 bases. The CDR3 runs to 14 residues. The V and J ends lost 6 bases and 0 bases, in that order; junction bases with no gene match: 4. Germline CDR1 and CDR2: MNHEY and SMNVEV (reference sequence).

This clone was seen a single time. In DNA form, the CDR3 reads TGTGCCTGGACTAGCGGGCGGTACAATGAGCAGTTCTTC. It translates to CAWTSGRYNEQFF. The chain combines TRBV30 with TRBJ2-1; 8 bases are shared with TRBD2. Trimming at V came to 4 bases and at J to 4 bases, leaving 3 bases not matched to a gene. Germline V gene lookup returns CDR1 GTSNPN and CDR2 SVGIG (reference sequence). CDR3 size: 13 residues.

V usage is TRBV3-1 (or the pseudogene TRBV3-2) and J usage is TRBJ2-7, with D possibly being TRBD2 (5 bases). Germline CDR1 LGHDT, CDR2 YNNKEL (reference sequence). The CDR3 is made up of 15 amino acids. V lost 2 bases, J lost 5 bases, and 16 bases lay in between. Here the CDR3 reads CASSQSLGRGHEQYF. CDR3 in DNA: TGTGCCAGCAGCCAATCCCTAGGTCGCGGGCACGAGCAGTACTTC.

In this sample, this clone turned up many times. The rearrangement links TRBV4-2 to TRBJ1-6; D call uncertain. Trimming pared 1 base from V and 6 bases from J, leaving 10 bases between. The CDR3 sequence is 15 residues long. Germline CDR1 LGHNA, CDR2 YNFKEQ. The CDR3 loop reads CASSQGNSGNSPLHF. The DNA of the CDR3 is TGTGCCAGCAGCCAAGGTAACAGCGGTAATTCACCCCTCCACTTT.

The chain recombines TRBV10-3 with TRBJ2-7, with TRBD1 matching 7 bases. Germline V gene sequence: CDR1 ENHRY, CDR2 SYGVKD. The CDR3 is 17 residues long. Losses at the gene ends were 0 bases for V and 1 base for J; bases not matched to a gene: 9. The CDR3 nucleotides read TGTGCCATCAGTGAGTCTCTTACAGGGGATCGTTCCTACGAGCAGTACTTC. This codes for CAISESLTGDRSYEQYF.

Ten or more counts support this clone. This chain's CDR3 is CASSSSTEAFF. The CDR3 DNA sequence: TGTGCCAGCAGTTCGAGCACTGAAGCTTTCTTT. This sequence joins TRBV27 and TRBJ1-1; unclear D gene. Between the trimmed V and J ends, which lost 4 bases and 4 bases, there was a span of 4 bases. The CDR3 consists of 11 residues. CDR1 and CDR2 (germline): MNHEY, SMNVEV (reference sequence).

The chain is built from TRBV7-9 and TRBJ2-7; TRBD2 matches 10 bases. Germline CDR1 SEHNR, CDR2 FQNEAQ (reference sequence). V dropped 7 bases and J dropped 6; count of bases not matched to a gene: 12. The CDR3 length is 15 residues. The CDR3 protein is CASTNGAGGRAEQYF. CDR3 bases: TGTGCCAGCACCAATGGAGCGGGAGGGCGGGCCGAGCAGTACTTC.

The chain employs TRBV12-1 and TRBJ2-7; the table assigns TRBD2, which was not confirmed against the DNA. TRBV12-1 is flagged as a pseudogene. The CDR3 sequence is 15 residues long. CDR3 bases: TGTGCCAGCAGCTTCCAGGAGGAAAGCTCCTACGAGCAGTACTTC. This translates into CASSFQEESSYEQYF.

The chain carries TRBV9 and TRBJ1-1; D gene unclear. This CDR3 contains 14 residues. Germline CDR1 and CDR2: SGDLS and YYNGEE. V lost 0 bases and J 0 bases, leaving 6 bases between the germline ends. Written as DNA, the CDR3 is TGTGCCAGCAGCGTAGACAGACTGAACACTGAAGCTTTCTTT. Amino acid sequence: CASSVDRLNTEAFF.

CDR3 protein: CASSFLSTSGRSDTQYF. The CDR3 nucleotides are TGTGCCAGCAGCTTCCTTTCAACTAGCGGGAGGTCAGATACGCAGTATTTT. V usage is TRBV7-2 and J usage is TRBJ2-3, with 12 bases matching TRBD2. This CDR3 is 17 amino acids long. V shed 3 bases, J shed 4 bases, and the junction held 8 bases outside the gene matches. In germline, CDR1 is SGHTA, CDR2 FQGNSA.

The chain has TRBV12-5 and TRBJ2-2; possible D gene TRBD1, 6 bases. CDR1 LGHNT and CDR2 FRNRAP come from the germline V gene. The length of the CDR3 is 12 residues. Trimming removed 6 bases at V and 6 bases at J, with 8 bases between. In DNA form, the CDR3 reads TGTGCTAGTGGAAACAGGGCCGGGGAGCTGTTTTTT. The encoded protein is CASGNRAGELFF.

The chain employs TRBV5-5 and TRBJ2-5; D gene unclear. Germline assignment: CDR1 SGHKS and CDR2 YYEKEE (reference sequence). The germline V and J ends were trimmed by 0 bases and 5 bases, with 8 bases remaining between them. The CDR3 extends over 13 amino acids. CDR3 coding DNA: TGTGCCAGCAGCTTGGATAGCTTTGAGACCCAGTACTTC. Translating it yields CASSLDSFETQYF.

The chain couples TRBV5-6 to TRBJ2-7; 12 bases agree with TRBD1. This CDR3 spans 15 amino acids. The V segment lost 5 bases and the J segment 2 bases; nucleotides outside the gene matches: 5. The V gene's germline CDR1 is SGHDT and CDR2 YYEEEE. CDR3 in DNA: TGTGCCAGCAGTCCTGGGACAGGGGGCGCCTACGAGCAGTACTTC. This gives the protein CASSPGTGGAYEQYF.

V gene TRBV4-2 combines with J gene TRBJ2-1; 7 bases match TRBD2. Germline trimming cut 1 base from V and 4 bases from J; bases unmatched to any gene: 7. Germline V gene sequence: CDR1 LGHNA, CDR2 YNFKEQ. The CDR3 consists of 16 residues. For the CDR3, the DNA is TGTGCCAGCAGCCAAGCTGGGGGGGAGCGGTACAATGAGCAGTTCTTC. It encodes CASSQAGGERYNEQFF.

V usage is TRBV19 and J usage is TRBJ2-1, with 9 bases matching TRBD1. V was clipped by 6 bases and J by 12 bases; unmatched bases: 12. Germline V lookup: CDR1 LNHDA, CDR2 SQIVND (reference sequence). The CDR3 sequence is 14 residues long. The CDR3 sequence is CASSQFTGGRGQFF. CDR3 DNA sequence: TGTGCCAGTAGCCAATTCACAGGGGGCAGGGGGCAGTTCTTC.

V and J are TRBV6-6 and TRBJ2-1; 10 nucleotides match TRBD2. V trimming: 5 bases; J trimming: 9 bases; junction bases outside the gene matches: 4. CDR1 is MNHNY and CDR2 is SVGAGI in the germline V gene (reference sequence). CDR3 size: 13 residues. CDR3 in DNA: TGTGCCAGCAGTCCGGGACTAGCGTCTGAGCAGTTCTTC. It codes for CASSPGLASEQFF.

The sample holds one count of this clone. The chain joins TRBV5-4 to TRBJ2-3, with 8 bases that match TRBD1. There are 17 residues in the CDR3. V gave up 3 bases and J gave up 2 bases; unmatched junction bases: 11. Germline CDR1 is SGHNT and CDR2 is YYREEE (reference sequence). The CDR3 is CASSSQSRDRYTDTQYF. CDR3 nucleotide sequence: TGTGCCAGCAGCTCGCAATCCCGGGACAGGTACACAGATACGCAGTATTTT.

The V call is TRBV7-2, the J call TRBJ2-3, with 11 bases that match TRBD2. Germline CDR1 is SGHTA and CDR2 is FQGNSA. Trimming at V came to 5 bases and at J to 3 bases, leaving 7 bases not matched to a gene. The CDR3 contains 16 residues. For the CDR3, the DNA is TGTGCCAGCAGCGAAACTAGCGGGAGAGGGACAGATACGCAGTATTTT. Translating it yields CASSETSGRGTDTQYF.